Here is one T cell receptor (beta chain) with its context. This clone's antigen is unknown. Base qualities are missing; no much larger clone stands one base away. These data belong to a study of blood T cell repertoires in COVID-19 (dated by TCRdb to the early 2020s). Background for the entire study: Samples covering the acute and convalescent phases of COVID-19 were provided by collaborators in the United States, Italy and Spain. The repertoires were released in a freely available public database intended as a resource for research on the immune response to SARS-CoV-2. Where available, HLA class I and class II types were obtained from metadata supplied by the sample provider rather than from assay-based typing. Deeply sampled blood TCRbeta repertoires from subjects exposed to, actively infected with, or recovered from COVID-19 were included in the dataset. The samples were drawn from two sources: the first 160 participants of the ongoing ImmuneRACE study, and over 950 subjects contributed by 6 global collaborators. The material from the prospective study consisted of cDNA or gDNA derived from T cells, B-cell-depleted T cells, or PBMCs. Nearly every sample came with metadata listing a de-identified subject ID, COVID-19 status, age in years and sex.

General study outcomes and caveats: The quantity of clinical and demographic metadata differed by source and by participant and was supplied without curation.

Relative to germline, V is 5 bases shorter and J is 6 bases shorter, with 14 bases between their ends. From the germline V gene, CDR1 is SGHRS and CDR2 is YFSETQ. The CDR3 starts with the cysteine, ends with the phenylalanine, and has 13 residues. The DNA shown is the 39-base CDR3, in frame from base 1. Each collaborating institution followed its own protocols to collect whole blood in K2EDTA tubes. For TCRbeta analysis, collaborators shipped samples as frozen whole blood, isolated PBMCs, or DNA extracted from either of those sample types. The immunoSEQ Assay, a bias-controlled multiplex PCR, was used to amplify TCRbeta CDR3 regions from genomic DNA. The study's own analysis went as follows. Within the assay, amplification of reference gene primers was used to estimate how many nucleated cells each sample contained. To quantify the absolute abundance of each unique TCRbeta CDR3 rearrangement, sequence reads were collapsed and filtered. For each sample, productive Simpson clonality was calculated by taking the square root of Simpson's diversity index across productive rearrangements. TCRdb stores this immuneACCESS table with in-frame sequences only. Part of the clones is absent; in the studies checked, under half of the shortfall reflects unresolved V genes, and no reason is known for the rest. Clonal size and the V and J genes are those of that table, whereas D and trimming came from the DNA. The sample table holds around 140,000 clones, of which about 87% were seen once. Clones ranked in the top ten supply 9% to 12% of the sample.

This sequence was found in a man aged 45-60 years with acute or convalescent COVID-19. The rearrangement combines TRBV5-1 with TRBJ1-1; perhaps TRBD1 is the D gene, with 5 bases matching. The sample taken for sequencing was peripheral blood. The nucleotides read TGCGCCAGCAGTCAGCTTGGGGCAGCTGAAGCTTTCTTT. It translates as CASSQLGAAEAFF.